These 8 T cell receptor beta chains share one sample of origin, sequenced in a study of blood T cell repertoires in COVID-19. Using immunoSEQ multiplex PCR, the repertoire was profiled, and TCRdb retains in-frame clones only, with some absent. The data show 250,000 to 300,000 clones, 80% to 90% seen once. Material: peripheral blood. These receptor sequences come from a woman between 70 and 85 years old with acute or convalescent COVID-19.

This clone is a singleton in its sample. This CDR3 reads CSASRVDTEAFF. The CDR3 region has the DNA TGCAGTGCTAGTAGAGTTGACACTGAAGCTTTCTTT. The V call is TRBV20-1, the J call TRBJ1-1, with D unresolved. The CDR3 covers 12 residues. Trimming stripped 3 bases from V and 3 bases from J, with 8 bases between. The V gene's germline CDR1 is DFQATT and CDR2 SNEGSKA (reference sequence).

This chain connects TRBV2 to TRBJ2-5; D perhaps matches TRBD2 (6 bases). The CDR3 loop spans 14 amino acids. Germline assignment: CDR1 SNHLY and CDR2 FYNNEI. Trimming shortened V by 4 bases and J by 2 bases, and 11 bases separated the two germline ends. CDR3 sequence (DNA): TGTGCCAGCAGTGTTGGGACTCTACAAGAGACCCAGTACTTC. Encoded protein: CASSVGTLQETQYF.

This rearrangement joins TRBV6-6 to TRBJ1-1, with 12 bases matching TRBD1. Germline-derived CDR1 and CDR2 are MNHNY and SVGAGI (reference sequence). The CDR3 runs to 16 residues. Germline trimming cut 5 bases from V and 7 bases from J; bases unmatched to any gene: 11. The DNA for the CDR3 is TGTGCCAGCAGTCCACCGGGACAGGGGGCCCGGGGTGAAGCTTTCTTT. This translates into CASSPPGQGARGEAFF.

CDR3 in DNA: TGTGCCAGCAGCTTGGCCGGTCAGGGTAGGTCTGAAGCTTTCTTT. Amino acids: CASSLAGQGRSEAFF. The chain uses TRBV5-4 and TRBJ1-1; maybe TRBD1 (5 bases). Deletions cut 0 bases from V and 6 bases from J, with 15 bases between. The germline CDR1 and CDR2 sequences are SGHNT and YYREEE (reference sequence). CDR3 length: 15 residues.

CDR3 protein: CASSWRRPGGGGYTF. In nucleotides, the CDR3 is TGTGCCAGCAGCTGGCGACGGCCCGGGGGTGGTGGCTACACCTTC. The V gene is TRBV5-6, the J gene TRBJ1-2; the D gene is possibly TRBD1 (5 bases). This CDR3 contains 15 residues. CDR1 and CDR2 (germline): SGHDT, YYEEEE. The V gene lost 3 bases and the J gene lost 7 bases, with 19 bases spanning the gap.

This rearrangement joins TRBV5-6 to TRBJ1-2; D is perhaps TRBD1 (6 bases). The V and J ends lost 1 base and 8 bases respectively, with 12 bases between them. Germline V gives CDR1 SGHDT, CDR2 YYEEEE. This CDR3 contains 13 residues. The CDR3, as DNA: TGTGCCAGCAGCTTGTTACAGGGTGAAGGCTACACCTTC. Protein sequence: CASSLLQGEGYTF.

J is TRBJ2-7 and V is TRBV7-6; 11 positions agree with TRBD2. The germline V gene has CDR1 SGHVS and CDR2 FNYEAQ. With 1 base clipped from V and 2 bases from J, the junction kept 7 bases outside the gene matches. The CDR3 spans 17 residues. The CDR3 DNA sequence: TGTGCCAGCAGCTTAGGGGCTCCTAGCGGGGGGACCTACGAGCAGTACTTC. It codes for CASSLGAPSGGTYEQYF.

This clone has just one count. V is TRBV6-1 and J is TRBJ2-7; 9 bases map to TRBD1. V lost 1 base to trimming and J lost 3 bases; unmatched junction nucleotides: 4. CDR3 length equals 15 residues. Germline V gives CDR1 MNHNS, CDR2 SASEGT. The CDR3 spells CASSEGGTGNYEQYF. In nucleotides, the CDR3 is TGTGCCAGCAGTGAAGGTGGGACAGGGAACTACGAGCAGTACTTC.